This passage covers 14 T cell receptor beta chains from one sample sequenced in a study of shared clonotypes between healthy human individuals. Generated by immunoSEQ multiplex PCR, the TCRdb table keeps only in-frame clones and is missing some. The sample lists some 2,000,000 clones, almost 96% seen once, with roughly 0.13% in the top ten. The sequencing sample was made of naive CD4+ T cells sorted from blood. Subset noted: CD45RA+ positively selected. Receptors were obtained from a man in his late teens or twenties in good health.

This clone was detected once. The rearrangement uses TRBV5-3 and TRBJ2-7; D might be TRBD1 (6 bases). TRBV5-3 is an ORF; its function is uncertain. The V end was cut by 4 bases, the J end by 2 bases, with 16 bases between. CDR3 length: 15 amino acids. The CDR3 DNA reads TGTGCCAGAAGCACCCGGGGACACCGGGCCTACGAGCAGTACTTC. Translated, it gives CARSTRGHRAYEQYF.

This rearrangement joins TRBV6-6 to TRBJ2-3, with D perhaps TRBD1 (6 bases). With 1 base removed from V and 0 bases from J, the gap between germline ends came to 11 bases. The CDR3 loop spans 16 amino acids. CDR1 and CDR2 from the germline V gene are MNHNY and SVGAGI (reference sequence). The CDR3 DNA reads as TGTGCCAGCAGTTACTTCGGACAGACTAGCACAGATACGCAGTATTTT. Translating it yields CASSYFGQTSTDTQYF.

The J gene is TRBJ1-5, the V gene TRBV25-1; D is unresolved. The CDR3 has 15 residues. Trimming removed 3 bases at V and 2 bases at J, with 11 bases between. Germline V CDR1 and CDR2: MGHDK, SYGVNS. DNA of the CDR3: TGTGCCAGCAGTGACCGGGAGGGAGGCAATCAGCCCCAGCATTTT. Translating gives CASSDREGGNQPQHF.

This chain connects TRBV7-9 to TRBJ2-7; TRBD1 is a possible D gene (6 bases). Trimming cost V 6 bases and J 0 bases, with 12 bases left between them. The CDR3 runs to 14 residues. Germline V gene data show CDR1 as SEHNR and CDR2 as FQNEAQ (reference sequence). The CDR3 DNA reads as TGTGCCAGCAGTTTCGACAGGTACTCCTACGAGCAGTACTTC. Encoded protein: CASSFDRYSYEQYF.

DNA of the CDR3: TGTGCCAGCAGCCATCCAGACCGGCATGGCTACACCTTC. Protein: CASSHPDRHGYTF. V is TRBV9 and J is TRBJ1-2; D call uncertain. The germline V and J ends were trimmed by 4 bases and 6 bases, with 13 bases remaining between them. CDR1 is SGDLS and CDR2 is YYNGEE in the germline V gene. This CDR3 is built from 13 residues.

The J gene is TRBJ1-2, the V gene TRBV6-6; 9 bases line up with TRBD1. The CDR3 length is 13 residues. From germline, CDR1 is MNHNY and CDR2 SVGAGI (reference sequence). V lost 4 bases, J lost 4 bases, and 1 base stayed unmatched. In DNA form, the CDR3 reads TGTGCCAGCAGTTGGGGACAGGGCTATGGCTACACCTTC. Encoded protein: CASSWGQGYGYTF.

The chain joins TRBV7-2 to TRBJ1-5, with 9 bases matching TRBD1. V trimming: 5 bases; J trimming: 10 bases; junction bases outside the gene matches: 3. This CDR3 has 12 residues. Germline CDR1 SGHTA, CDR2 FQGNSA. This CDR3 is CASSVDRGPQHF. CDR3 DNA: TGTGCCAGCAGCGTGGACAGGGGACCCCAGCATTTT.

In regard to this clone: Other DNA sequences in the sample encode the same CDR3. The chain recombines TRBV5-1 with TRBJ2-1; D unclear. The V gene lost 2 bases and the J gene lost 5 bases, with 5 bases spanning the gap. CDR3 size: 12 residues. CDR1 and CDR2 (germline): SGHRS, YFSETQ. The CDR3 DNA reads as TGCGCCAGCAGCTTAAATGACAATGAGCAGTTCTTC. It codes for CASSLNDNEQFF.

The rearrangement links TRBV20-1 to TRBJ1-5, with D possibly matching TRBD1 (5 bases). Germline V gene data show CDR1 as DFQATT and CDR2 as SNEGSKA (reference sequence). Trimming took off 5 bases at V and 16 bases at J, with 18 bases between the two ends. The CDR3 runs 11 residues. CDR3 nucleotide sequence: TGCAGTGCTGGGGACGTGGGGGTTTTTCATTTT. Encoded protein: CSAGDVGVFHF.

The genes are TRBV6-5 and TRBJ2-7; perhaps TRBD2 as D (5 bases). Per the germline V gene, CDR1 is MNHEY and CDR2 is SVGAGI. The CDR3 length is 14 residues. The germline V and J ends were trimmed by 6 bases and 5 bases, with 17 bases remaining between them. The CDR3: CASSSLGSANEQYF. CDR3 DNA: TGTGCCAGCAGCTCCTTAGGTAGCGCCAACGAGCAGTACTTC.

The CDR3 region has the DNA TGTGCCAGCAGCTTAGAGTGGAACACCGGGGAGCTGTTTTTT. It codes for CASSLEWNTGELFF. V usage is TRBV7-2 and J usage is TRBJ2-2; D not certain. Trimming cost V 1 base and J 1 base, with 4 bases left between them. The CDR3 extends over 14 amino acids. Germline V lookup: CDR1 SGHTA, CDR2 FQGNSA. Full variable domain (outside the CDR3, taken from reference TRBV7-2 and TRBJ2-2): GAGVSQSPSNKVTEKGKDVELRCDPISGHTALYWYRQSLGQGLEFLIYFQGNSAPDKSGLPSDRFSAERTGGSVSTLTIQRTQQEDSAVYLCASSLEWNTGELFFGEGSRLTVL.

The chain uses TRBV2 and TRBJ2-3; D is unresolved. V gave up 4 bases and J gave up 2 bases, with 10 bases separating them. Per the germline V gene, CDR1 is SNHLY and CDR2 is FYNNEI. The CDR3 runs to 14 residues. CDR3 residues: CASSAARPTDTQYF. CDR3 bases: TGTGCCAGCAGTGCGGCCAGGCCCACAGATACGCAGTATTTT. The complete variable domain, with remaining parts taken from reference TRBV2 and TRBJ2-3, reads EPEVTQTPSHQVTQMGQEVILRCVPISNHLYFYWYRQILGQKVEFLVSFYNNEISEKSEIFDDQFSVERPDGSNFTLKIRSTKLEDSAMYFCASSAARPTDTQYFGPGTRLTVL.

The V call is TRBV19, the J call TRBJ2-1; TRBD2 aligns across 11 bases. The CDR3 is 16 residues long. The V gene end was trimmed by 5 bases and the J gene end by 4 bases; junction bases not matched to a gene: 7. Germline V gene data show CDR1 as LNHDA and CDR2 as SQIVND (reference sequence). CDR3 in amino acids: CASSPQTSGKYNEQFF. The CDR3 nucleotides are TGTGCCAGTAGTCCCCAGACTAGCGGGAAGTACAATGAGCAGTTCTTC.

This chain joins TRBV6-5 and TRBJ2-5, with 7 bases that match TRBD2. The CDR3 consists of 15 residues. Germline V CDR1 and CDR2: MNHEY, SVGAGI. The V gene end was trimmed by 6 bases and the J gene end by 3 bases; junction bases not matched to a gene: 10. The CDR3 DNA reads as TGTGCCAGCAGCTCCCTATCTAGCGGAGAAGAGACCCAGTACTTC. Translating gives CASSSLSSGEETQYF.